The 18 T cell receptor beta chains below were found in one sample sequenced in a study of T-cell reconstitution after alpha-beta-depleted transplantation in children. During its preparation, the TCRbeta library received unique molecular identifiers. From the PCR reads, TCRdb called clonotypes with MiXCR, one entry per CDR3 protein. The profile shows about 400,000 distinct CDR3 sequences, 13% of them singletons. This specimen was PBMCs, taken from the stem cell graft. The source is a human donor who donated a stem cell graft to a child with Fanconi anemia.

This clonotype has more than one count but fewer than ten. The chain carries TRBV7-2 and TRBJ1-2; tentative D call: TRBD1 (5 bases). V gave up 2 bases and J gave up 8 bases, with 18 bases separating them. From germline, CDR1 is SGHTA and CDR2 FQGNSA. The CDR3 spans 15 residues. The CDR3 DNA is TGTGCCAGCAGCTTAAAGTTAAATCAGGGTGCGGGCTACACCTTC. Residues: CASSLKLNQGAGYTF.

The rearrangement links TRBV27 to TRBJ1-1; D remains unclear. This CDR3 has 13 amino acids. CDR1 is MNHEY, CDR2 SMNVEV, per germline (reference sequence). V was shortened by 5 bases and J by 3 bases, with 10 bases between the two germline ends. CDR3 bases: TGTGCCAGCAGTCAAAACAAGGACACTGAAGCTTTCTTT. Translating it yields CASSQNKDTEAFF.

This clonotype was found a few times. V gene TRBV27 combines with J gene TRBJ2-2; D is uncertain. From germline, CDR1 is MNHEY and CDR2 SMNVEV (reference sequence). The CDR3 has 14 amino acids. Trimming stripped 8 bases from V and 0 bases from J, with 10 bases between. The CDR3 protein is CASSSLSNTGELFF. CDR3 DNA sequence: TGTGCCAGCTCGTCCCTCTCGAACACCGGGGAGCTGTTTTTT.

The J gene is TRBJ1-2, the V gene TRBV28; D is perhaps TRBD1 (5 bases). The CDR3 totals 13 residues. Germline CDR1 is MDHEN and CDR2 is SYDVKM. Deletions cut 2 bases from V and 8 bases from J, with 12 bases between. The CDR3 here is CASSLVGENGYTF. CDR3 coding DNA: TGTGCCAGCAGTTTAGTGGGGGAGAACGGCTACACCTTC.

The chain recombines TRBV7-2 with TRBJ2-6; 7 bases are shared with TRBD1. Germline CDR1 is SGHTA and CDR2 is FQGNSA. There are 15 residues in the CDR3. Trimming removed 8 bases from V and 0 bases from J; junction bases left unmatched: 4. The CDR3 here is CASHRGSSGANVLTF. The CDR3 coding sequence is TGTGCCAGCCACAGGGGATCCTCTGGGGCCAACGTCCTGACTTTC.

Ten or more counts support this clonotype. This chain links TRBV5-1 with TRBJ1-4; D ambiguous. Germline-derived CDR1 and CDR2 are SGHRS and YFSETQ. CDR3 size: 14 residues. V lost 0 bases and J 5 bases, leaving 8 bases between the germline ends. DNA of the CDR3: TGCGCCAGCAGCTTGGAGGGTCTAAATGAAAAACTGTTTTTT. Protein: CASSLEGLNEKLFF.

This rearrangement joins TRBV12-3 or TRBV12-4 to TRBJ2-2; no clear D gene. Between the trimmed V and J ends, which lost 2 bases and 6 bases, there was a span of 7 bases. This CDR3 contains 13 residues. CDR3 in DNA: TGTGCCAGCAGTTTAATTTCGGCCGGGGAGCTGTTTTTT. This sequence encodes CASSLISAGELFF.

This clonotype showed up just a few times. The rearrangement uses TRBV6-1 and TRBJ2-5; D might be TRBD1 or TRBD2, each matching 5 bases. This CDR3 comprises 14 residues. Looked up from germline, CDR1 is MNHNS and CDR2 is SASEGT. The V and J ends lost 7 bases and 5 bases respectively, with 17 bases between them. The CDR3: CASNPPGTEETQYF. The CDR3 DNA reads as TGTGCCAGCAATCCCCCCGGGACGGAGGAGACCCAGTACTTC.

This chain links TRBV30 with TRBJ2-3, with D unresolved. Germline V gene data show CDR1 as GTSNPN and CDR2 as SVGIG (reference sequence). The CDR3 is 15 residues long. The V gene lost 0 bases and the J gene lost 0 bases, with 10 bases spanning the gap. CDR3 nucleotide sequence: TGTGCCTGGAGTGTCTCTGCGACTAGCACAGATACGCAGTATTTT. This sequence encodes CAWSVSATSTDTQYF.

The chain joins TRBV4-3 to TRBJ2-2; D might be TRBD1 (6 bases). V was clipped by 0 bases and J by 5 bases, with 16 bases between them. The CDR3 sequence is 17 residues long. CDR1 is LGHNA and CDR2 is YSLEER in the germline V gene. This CDR3 is CASSQETAGAETGELFF. Written as DNA, the CDR3 is TGCGCCAGCAGCCAAGAAACGGCAGGGGCGGAAACCGGGGAGCTGTTTTTT.

The chain links TRBV7-2 to TRBJ2-3, with D unclear. Germline V gives CDR1 SGHTA, CDR2 FQGNSA. This CDR3 is built from 12 residues. Trimming pared 7 bases from V and 10 bases from J, leaving 15 bases between. The DNA of the CDR3 is TGTGCCAGCAACTCTAACGGCTCCCCGCAGTATTTT. Its translation is CASNSNGSPQYF. The entire variable domain, with the rest obtained from reference TRBV7-2 and TRBJ2-3, is as follows: GAGVSQSPSNKVTEKGKDVELRCDPISGHTALYWYRQSLGQGLEFLIYFQGNSAPDKSGLPSDRFSAERTGGSVSTLTIQRTQQEDSAVYLCASNSNGSPQYFGPGTRLTVL.

This chain connects TRBV3-1 to TRBJ2-2; TRBD2 matches at 8 bases. CDR1 and CDR2 from the germline V gene are LGHDT and YNNKEL (reference sequence). The CDR3 has 16 residues. After removal of 1 base from V and 5 bases from J, the junction contained 6 bases not matched to a gene. In DNA form, the CDR3 reads TGTGCCAGCAGCCAAGTCGGGACTAGGGTGACCGGGGAGCTGTTTTTT. It codes for CASSQVGTRVTGELFF.

The chain is built from TRBV29-1 and TRBJ1-2, with D perhaps matching TRBD1 (6 bases). V dropped 3 bases and J dropped 6 bases, with 20 bases sitting between them. Germline values: CDR1 SQVTM, CDR2 ANQGSEA. CDR3 length: 15 residues. The CDR3: CSVEFLQGWGNGYTF. CDR3 bases: TGCAGCGTTGAGTTCTTACAGGGTTGGGGAAATGGCTACACCTTC.

This clonotype was recorded at least ten times. V usage is TRBV20-1 and J usage is TRBJ1-2; D uncertain. Germline values: CDR1 DFQATT, CDR2 SNEGSKA (reference sequence). CDR3 length: 14 residues. V gave up 3 bases and J gave up 2 bases, with 13 bases separating them. CDR3 sequence: CSARSQRPNYGYTF. The DNA for the CDR3 is TGCAGTGCTAGGTCACAGAGACCGAACTATGGCTACACCTTC.

The chain has TRBV4-2 and TRBJ2-2; maybe TRBD1 (6 bases). Germline V gives CDR1 LGHNA, CDR2 YNFKEQ. The CDR3 runs 15 residues. Trimming shortened V by 4 bases and J by 2 bases, and 11 bases separated the two germline ends. The CDR3 nucleotides read TGTGCCAGCAGCCGAGGGGGACCCAACACCGGGGAGCTGTTTTTT. It encodes CASSRGGPNTGELFF.

This chain connects TRBV20-1 to TRBJ1-2; D is undetermined. This CDR3 contains 13 residues. CDR1 DFQATT and CDR2 SNEGSKA come from the germline V gene (reference sequence). Trimming took 3 bases from V and 4 from J, leaving 12 bases between them. The CDR3 loop is CSARYKASYGYTF. The CDR3, as DNA: TGCAGTGCTAGGTATAAGGCGAGCTATGGCTACACCTTC.

The J gene is TRBJ2-7, the V gene TRBV28; the D is unclear. The V and J ends lost 2 bases and 5 bases respectively, with 13 bases between them. The CDR3 runs to 14 residues. Germline V lookup: CDR1 MDHEN, CDR2 SYDVKM. DNA of the CDR3: TGTGCCAGCAGTTTAGGACCCGACCCCGACGAGCAGTACGTC. Amino acids: CASSLGPDPDEQYV.

This chain uses TRBV27 with TRBJ1-6; D is ambiguous. This CDR3 comprises 17 residues. CDR1 and CDR2 from the germline V gene are MNHEY and SMNVEV (reference sequence). Trimming pared 1 base from V and 8 bases from J, leaving 18 bases between. The CDR3 reads CASSLYRVSKIDSPLHF. In DNA, the CDR3 is TGTGCCAGCAGTTTATATCGGGTTTCGAAGATTGATTCACCCCTCCACTTT.